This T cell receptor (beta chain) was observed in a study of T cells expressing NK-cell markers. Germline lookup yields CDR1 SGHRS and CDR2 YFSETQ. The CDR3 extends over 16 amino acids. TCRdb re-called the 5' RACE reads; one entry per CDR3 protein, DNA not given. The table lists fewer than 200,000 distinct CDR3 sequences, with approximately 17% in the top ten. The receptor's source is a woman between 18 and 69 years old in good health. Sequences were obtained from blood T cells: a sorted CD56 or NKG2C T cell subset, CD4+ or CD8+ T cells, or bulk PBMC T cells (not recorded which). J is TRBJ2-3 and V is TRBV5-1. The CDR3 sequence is CASSLAGRGRTDTQYF.